The 19 T cell receptor beta chains presented below share a single source sample, sequenced in a study of T cell responses to AZD1222 COVID-19 vaccine. TCRdb's table, derived via immunoSEQ multiplex PCR, lists solely in-frame clones and lacks some. Found here are around 140,000 clones, approximately 89% of them singletons; the top ten hold roughly 1.7%. This sample comprised peripheral blood, obtained 28 days after the second AZD1222 dose. The receptors were gathered from an adult who received the AZD1222 COVID-19 vaccine.

The CDR3: CASSLKGSTEAFF. As DNA, the CDR3 is TGTGCCAGCAGTTTAAAGGGTAGCACTGAAGCTTTCTTT. The chain joins TRBV12-3 or TRBV12-4 to TRBJ1-1; D remains unclear. V lost 2 bases to trimming and J lost 4 bases, with 8 bases between them. The CDR3 length is 13 residues.

This chain links TRBV7-3 with TRBJ2-2; possibly TRBD2 for D (7 bases). The CDR3 length is 16 residues. Germline V CDR1 and CDR2: SGHTA, FQGTGA. Trimming left V 4 bases short and J 5 bases short, with 17 bases between. Here the CDR3 DNA reads TGTGCCAGCAGCTCTCCTCTCGGGGGGCCAACCGGGGAGCTGTTTTTT. It encodes CASSSPLGGPTGELFF.

The rearrangement joins TRBV24-1 to TRBJ1-2; TRBD1 is a possible D gene (6 bases). V was pared by 4 bases and J by 4 bases, with 27 bases between. This CDR3 has 19 residues. Germline assignment: CDR1 KGHDR and CDR2 SFDVKD. The DNA of the CDR3 is TGTGCCACCAGTGACTCCTCGGGGGGCCTTACACGGCAGAGCTATGGCTACACCTTC. Amino acid sequence: CATSDSSGGLTRQSYGYTF.

V and J are TRBV2 and TRBJ1-1; 11 bases fit TRBD1. The trim removed 4 bases at V and 4 bases at J, leaving 8 bases unmatched. The CDR3 loop spans 16 amino acids. The germline gives CDR1 SNHLY, CDR2 FYNNEI. CDR3 loop: CASSGTGGPSGTEAFF. For the CDR3, the DNA is TGTGCCAGCAGTGGGACAGGGGGCCCCTCGGGCACTGAAGCTTTCTTT.

The rearrangement joins TRBV6-2 or TRBV6-3 to TRBJ1-1; 8 bases align to TRBD1. The germline V gene encodes CDR1 MNHEY and CDR2 SVGEGT. The CDR3 loop spans 15 amino acids. V was clipped by 4 bases and J by 8 bases; unmatched bases: 12. The DNA for the CDR3 is TGTGCCAGCAGTTTACTTTTCGGACAGGGTACAGAAGCTTTCTTT. As protein: CASSLLFGQGTEAFF.

The chain links TRBV4-1 to TRBJ1-2; 7 bases map to TRBD1. Germline trimming cut 0 bases from V and 6 bases from J; bases unmatched to any gene: 10. Germline lookup yields CDR1 MGHRA and CDR2 YSYEKL. This CDR3 has 16 amino acids. The CDR3 spells CASSQDNIGGSDGYTF. CDR3 in DNA: TGCGCCAGCAGCCAAGACAATATAGGGGGCAGCGATGGCTACACCTTC.

The V call is TRBV9, the J call TRBJ2-5, with 12 bases fitting TRBD2. This CDR3 has 17 amino acids. V lost 3 bases, J lost 2 bases, and 8 bases stayed unmatched. Germline CDR1 is SGDLS and CDR2 is YYNGEE. The CDR3: CASSEHGLAGPQETQYF. Written as DNA, the CDR3 is TGTGCCAGCAGCGAACACGGACTAGCGGGACCACAAGAGACCCAGTACTTC.

Comments on this clone: No DNA is shown, since the ends of the CDR3 on it are uncertain; the CDR3 is the one TCRdb lists. The gene calls are TRBV29-1 and TRBJ1-2. CDR1 is SQVTM, CDR2 ANQGSEA, per germline. The CDR3 totals 13 residues, both ends included. The CDR3 loop is CSSSGGAVAGGTF.

The genes are TRBV3-1 (or the pseudogene TRBV3-2) and TRBJ2-3, with D hard to call. CDR3 length: 13 amino acids. The V end was cut by 1 base, the J end by 8 bases, with 10 bases between. Germline CDR1 LGHDT, CDR2 YNNKEL (reference sequence). CDR3 nucleotide sequence: TGTGCCAGCAGCCAAGGGGCCTGGGGTACGCAGTATTTT. Protein product: CASSQGAWGTQYF.

The chain joins TRBV3-1 (or the pseudogene TRBV3-2) to TRBJ1-2; 8 nucleotides match TRBD1. Germline lookup yields CDR1 LGHDT and CDR2 YNNKEL (reference sequence). J gave up 4 bases and V 2 bases, and 6 bases lay outside the gene matches. This CDR3 has 15 amino acids. CDR3 amino acids: CASSQMDRAVYGYTF. CDR3 in DNA: TGTGCCAGCAGCCAAATGGACAGGGCGGTCTATGGCTACACCTTC.

This clone has only one observation. The J gene is TRBJ2-4, the V gene TRBV18, with 8 bases matching TRBD2. J lost 3 bases, V lost 3 bases, and 7 bases had no gene match. The CDR3 spans 16 residues. In germline, CDR1 is KGHSH, CDR2 LQKENI. The CDR3, as DNA: TGTGCCAGCTCACCCGGGAGGGAACCTCACAAAAACATTCAGTACTTC. Amino acids: CASSPGREPHKNIQYF.

The chain carries TRBV7-2 and TRBJ2-1; D not resolved. Deletions cut 0 bases from V and 0 bases from J, with 6 bases between. Germline CDR1 and CDR2: SGHTA and FQGNSA. This CDR3 is built from 15 residues. The CDR3 reads CASSLATGSYNEQFF. The CDR3 DNA follows: TGTGCCAGCAGCTTAGCGACGGGCTCCTACAATGAGCAGTTCTTC.

The chain links TRBV7-2 to TRBJ2-5, with D unresolved. V lost 5 bases, J lost 5 bases, and 9 bases lay in between. CDR3 length: 12 amino acids. Germline values: CDR1 SGHTA, CDR2 FQGNSA. In nucleotides, the CDR3 is TGTGCCAGCAGCCATTCCGGGGAGACCCAGTACTTC. It encodes CASSHSGETQYF.

The rearrangement joins TRBV6-5 to TRBJ1-1; no reliable D call. The CDR3 contains 14 residues. The V end lost 3 bases, the J end lost 0 bases, and 8 bases lay between the germline ends. CDR1 is MNHEY, CDR2 SVGAGI, per germline. CDR3 amino acids: CASSYGVMNTEAFF. CDR3 DNA sequence: TGTGCCAGCAGTTATGGGGTTATGAACACTGAAGCTTTCTTT.

The V and J genes are TRBV18 and TRBJ1-1, with TRBD1 matching over 8 bases. Unmatched junction bases numbered 9, after V lost 3 bases and J lost 9 bases. There are 14 residues in the CDR3. Germline lookup yields CDR1 KGHSH and CDR2 LQKENI. The CDR3 region has the DNA TGTGCCAGCTCACCGGGTTCGGGACAGGTTAAAGCTTTCTTT. Translation gives CASSPGSGQVKAFF.

This clone was seen a single time. The genes are TRBV18 and TRBJ1-1; D gene ambiguous. Germline loops: CDR1 KGHSH, CDR2 LQKENI. The CDR3 runs to 15 residues. V lost 1 base and J lost 5, with 14 bases in between. DNA for the CDR3: TGTGCCAGCTCACCACAAGGTTCCTTCGGTACTGAAGCTTTCTTT. This codes for CASSPQGSFGTEAFF. Drawing the rest from reference TRBV18 and TRBJ1-1, the complete variable domain is NAGVMQNPRHLVRRRGQEARLRCSPMKGHSHVYWYRQLPEEGLKFMVYLQKENIIDESGMPKERFSAEFPKEGPSILRIQQVVRGDSAAYFCASSPQGSFGTEAFFGQGTRLTVV.

The chain joins TRBV5-1 to TRBJ2-5; possibly TRBD2 for D (7 bases). V lost 2 bases and J 0 bases, leaving 14 bases between the germline ends. This CDR3 is built from 16 residues. Germline CDR1 SGHRS, CDR2 YFSETQ. The DNA of the CDR3 is TGCGCCAGCAGCTTAGGGGGGGCCCCGTACCAAGAGACCCAGTACTTC. This gives the protein CASSLGGAPYQETQYF.

The chain carries TRBV11-2 and TRBJ2-2, with TRBD1 as a possible D gene (6 bases). The V and J ends lost 1 base and 8 bases respectively, with 8 bases between them. Per the germline V gene, CDR1 is SGHAT and CDR2 is FQNNGV. The CDR3 totals 13 residues. CDR3 in amino acids: CASSLGGQGELFF. DNA of the CDR3: TGTGCCAGCAGCTTAGGTGGACAGGGGGAGCTGTTTTTT.

This clone has just one count. The chain employs TRBV6-5 and TRBJ1-1, with 7 bases that match TRBD1. Germline V gene sequence: CDR1 MNHEY, CDR2 SVGAGI. This CDR3 comprises 13 residues. V lost 11 bases to trimming and J lost 0 bases; unmatched junction nucleotides: 6. DNA of the CDR3: TGTGCCGCAAAGGGGGCGCTGAACACTGAAGCTTTCTTT. Amino acids: CAAKGALNTEAFF.